Listed here are 15 T cell receptor beta chains from one sample, sequenced in a study of OX40 agonist ivuxolimab in advanced cancers. Clones were read by immunoSEQ multiplex PCR, and TCRdb kept only the in-frame ones, dropping some. The repertoire holds around 56,000 clones, with about 80% as singletons. This specimen was CD4+ or CD8+ T cells sorted from blood, taken in a trial of the OX40 agonist ivuxolimab. The receptors were sampled from an adult with an advanced solid tumor such as melanoma, head and neck, liver or kidney cancer.

The chain carries TRBV6-6 and TRBJ2-1; D may be TRBD1 or TRBD2 (6 bases each). V lost 6 bases and J 6 bases, leaving 18 bases between the germline ends. The CDR3 extends over 15 amino acids. Germline CDR1 reads MNHNY; CDR2 reads SVGAGI (reference sequence). The CDR3 DNA follows: TGTGCCAGCAGAGGGGGTAGCGGCGGATTCAATGAGCAGTTCTTC. As protein: CASRGGSGGFNEQFF.

DNA for the CDR3: TGTGCCAGCAGCTTTAGACAAATCAATCAGCCCCAGCATTTT. Encoded protein: CASSFRQINQPQHF. This sequence joins TRBV5-8 and TRBJ1-5; no firm D call. This CDR3 comprises 14 residues. V was cut by 2 bases and J by 3 bases, with 9 bases left in between. Germline CDR1 and CDR2: SGHTS and YDEGEE.

The chain uses TRBV7-9 and TRBJ2-7; weak D call: TRBD1 (6 bases). The length of the CDR3 is 15 residues. Germline CDR1 is SEHNR and CDR2 is FQNEAQ (reference sequence). V was shortened by 1 base and J by 5 bases, with 15 bases between the two germline ends. This chain's CDR3 is CASSLVTGFTHEQYF. CDR3 sequence (DNA): TGTGCCAGCAGCTTAGTTACAGGGTTTACCCACGAGCAGTACTTC.

The V and J genes are TRBV19 and TRBJ1-5; D might be TRBD1 (6 bases). The CDR3 extends over 12 amino acids. Germline V gene sequence: CDR1 LNHDA, CDR2 SQIVND (reference sequence). CDR3 sequence: CADQGFNQPQHF. CDR3 in DNA: TGTGCGGATCAGGGGTTTAATCAGCCCCAGCATTTT.

This clone came up a few times. The chain combines TRBV30 with TRBJ2-1; TRBD2 matches 10 bases. Trimming removed 5 bases from V and 2 bases from J; junction bases left unmatched: 3. Germline values: CDR1 GTSNPN, CDR2 SVGIG (reference sequence). This CDR3 contains 14 residues. The CDR3 region is CAWGSGRAYNEQFF. The CDR3 DNA is TGTGCCTGGGGGAGCGGGAGGGCCTACAATGAGCAGTTCTTC.

The genes are TRBV5-4 and TRBJ2-5; the D gene is possibly TRBD2 (6 bases). The CDR3 contains 14 residues. V lost 3 bases, J lost 3 bases, and 12 bases lay in between. Germline lookup yields CDR1 SGHNT and CDR2 YYREEE (reference sequence). The CDR3 loop is CASSSGAREETQYF. The CDR3 DNA reads as TGTGCCAGCAGCTCGGGAGCCAGGGAAGAGACCCAGTACTTC.

This rearrangement joins TRBV5-5 to TRBJ2-1; D gene uncertain. Trimming stripped 1 base from V and 7 bases from J, with 6 bases between. Germline V gives CDR1 SGHKS, CDR2 YYEKEE (reference sequence). The CDR3 consists of 12 residues. The CDR3 DNA reads TGTGCCAGCAGCTTGAAGAGAAATGAGCAGTTCTTC. It yields the protein CASSLKRNEQFF.

This chain links TRBV23-1 with TRBJ2-5, with 10 bases matching TRBD1. Gene TRBJ2-7 matches the end of the DNA better, so the J call may be wrong. TRBV23-1 is reported as an ORF; its role is uncertain. The CDR3 contains 15 residues. The CDR3 loop is CASSRDRGSYYEQYF. The CDR3 DNA reads as TGCGCCAGCAGTAGGGACAGGGGATCCTATTACGAGCAGTACTTC.

In DNA form, the CDR3 reads TGTGCCAGCAGCTCGGACTGGACCGCTGGAAACACCATATATTTT. This codes for CASSSDWTAGNTIYF. The rearrangement uses TRBV5-8 and TRBJ1-3; no clear D. V dropped 3 bases and J dropped 2 bases, with 12 bases sitting between them. This CDR3 is 15 amino acids long. The germline CDR1 and CDR2 sequences are SGHTS and YDEGEE.

The CDR3 protein is CASSRELAGRTDTQYF. The CDR3 DNA is TGTGCCAGCAGCCGAGAACTAGCGGGACGTACAGATACGCAGTATTTT. V usage is TRBV7-8 and J usage is TRBJ2-3, with 10 nucleotides matching TRBD2. The CDR3 covers 16 residues. CDR1 is SGHVS, CDR2 FQNEAQ, per germline. V trimming: 5 bases; J trimming: 3 bases; junction bases outside the gene matches: 8. Full variable domain (rest looked up from reference TRBV7-8 and TRBJ2-3): GAGVSQSPRYKVAKRGQDVALRCDPISGHVSLFWYQQALGQGPEFLTYFQNEAQLDKSGLPSDRFFAERPEGSVSTLKIQRTQQEDSAVYLCASSRELAGRTDTQYFGPGTRLTVL.

This chain joins TRBV9 and TRBJ1-1, with D uncertain. Trimming left V 2 bases short and J 3 bases short, with 8 bases between. The CDR3 has 13 residues. CDR1 SGDLS and CDR2 YYNGEE come from the germline V gene. The CDR3 region has the DNA TGTGCCAGCAGCGTCTTGGCAGACACTGAAGCTTTCTTT. This codes for CASSVLADTEAFF.

This chain uses TRBV6-5 with TRBJ1-1; D call uncertain. CDR1 is MNHEY, CDR2 SVGAGI, per germline. Trimming removed 7 bases from V and 5 bases from J, with 14 bases in between. There are 13 residues in the CDR3. CDR3 sequence reads: CASNQRRGTEAFF. DNA of the CDR3: TGTGCCAGCAACCAACGGCGAGGGACTGAAGCTTTCTTT.

The chain combines TRBV5-5 with TRBJ1-1, with no clear D. Trimming cost V 3 bases and J 0 bases, with 12 bases left between them. This CDR3 comprises 15 residues. Germline lookup yields CDR1 SGHKS and CDR2 YYEKEE (reference sequence). In nucleotides, the CDR3 is TGTGCCAGCAGCTGGCAACCCTCCTTGAACACTGAAGCTTTCTTT. Translated, it gives CASSWQPSLNTEAFF.

The chain has TRBV7-2 and TRBJ1-6; D is perhaps TRBD1 (6 bases). CDR3 length: 16 amino acids. Trimming removed 1 base from V and 8 bases from J, with 15 bases in between. Germline CDR1 reads SGHTA; CDR2 reads FQGNSA. The chain's CDR3 is CASSLVLGAIDSPLHF. The CDR3 DNA sequence: TGTGCCAGCAGCTTAGTCCTGGGGGCAATTGATTCACCCCTCCACTTT.

This clone was observed a single time. The V call is TRBV6-7, the J call TRBJ2-5; the D gene is possibly TRBD2 (6 bases). Being an ORF, TRBV6-7 has a function that is uncertain. This CDR3 is built from 16 residues. V was trimmed by 0 bases and J by 5 bases, leaving 16 bases between them. The CDR3 DNA sequence: TGTGCCAGCAGTTACTCGACGAGCGGGTGCGAGGAGACCCAGTACTTC. Translating gives CASSYSTSGCEETQYF.